Below are 11 T cell receptor beta chains sequenced from a single sample in a study of blood T cell repertoires in COVID-19. The assay was immunoSEQ multiplex PCR, and TCRdb's table has in-frame clones only and misses some. The table shows fewer than 250,000 clones, with approximately 85% occurring only once. Specimen: PBMCs or T cells enriched from blood (not recorded which). The receptors originated from a woman aged 45-65 years who had recovered from COVID-19.

The chain links TRBV27 to TRBJ1-1, with D maybe TRBD1 (6 bases). Germline V gene data show CDR1 as MNHEY and CDR2 as SMNVEV (reference sequence). This CDR3 contains 15 residues. Trimming removed 1 base from V and 5 bases from J, with 14 bases in between. This CDR3 is CASSLYSGDPTEAFF. DNA for the CDR3: TGTGCCAGCAGTTTATATTCAGGGGATCCTACTGAAGCTTTCTTT.

This sequence joins TRBV5-1 and TRBJ2-1, with TRBD1 identical over 8 bases. Germline CDR1 reads SGHRS; CDR2 reads YFSETQ. V shed 4 bases and J 6 bases; nucleotides not matched to a gene: 9. CDR3 length: 15 residues. CDR3 coding DNA: TGCGCCAGCAGCCCTGGACAGGGCAAACTCAATGAGCAGTTCTTC. It translates to CASSPGQGKLNEQFF.

The chain is built from TRBV7-2 and TRBJ2-1; 9 bases match TRBD1. The germline V gene has CDR1 SGHTA and CDR2 FQGNSA. Trimming cost V 3 bases and J 9 bases; bases outside gene matches: 9. The CDR3 is 15 residues long. The CDR3 reads CASSLGQGGLGEQFF. For the CDR3, the DNA is TGTGCCAGCAGCTTGGGACAGGGAGGGTTAGGTGAGCAGTTCTTC.

The chain carries TRBV5-6 and TRBJ2-1; TRBD2 matches at 12 bases. J was trimmed by 6 bases and V by 2 bases; bases with no gene match: 9. The germline V gene has CDR1 SGHDT and CDR2 YYEEEE. CDR3 length: 17 amino acids. The CDR3 reads CASSLRSGLAGSNEQFF. The CDR3 nucleotides read TGTGCCAGCAGCTTACGTTCTGGACTAGCGGGGAGCAATGAGCAGTTCTTC.

This clone was counted between two and nine times. The rearrangement links TRBV5-1 to TRBJ1-4; maybe TRBD1 (5 bases). V gave up 3 bases and J gave up 2 bases, with 17 bases separating them. Germline CDR1 SGHRS, CDR2 YFSETQ. The CDR3 loop spans 17 amino acids. This CDR3 is CASSSRPGGTTNEKLFF. CDR3 in DNA: TGCGCCAGCAGCTCGCGCCCGGGGGGGACCACTAATGAAAAACTGTTTTTT.

The chain couples TRBV4-1 to TRBJ2-3, with TRBD2 identical over 9 bases. CDR1 and CDR2 (germline): MGHRA, YSYEKL. The length of the CDR3 is 17 residues. V shed 4 bases, J shed 1 base, and the junction held 9 bases outside the gene matches. The CDR3 reads CASSPRLAGVRTDTQYF. The CDR3 bases are TGCGCCAGCAGCCCCCGTTTAGCGGGAGTGCGCACAGATACGCAGTATTTT.

The chain links TRBV29-1 to TRBJ2-1; D gene unclear. Germline CDR1 and CDR2: SQVTM and ANQGSEA. This CDR3 is built from 10 residues. The V and J ends lost 4 bases and 11 bases respectively, with 9 bases between them. The CDR3 loop reads CSVVGRQQFF. CDR3 sequence (DNA): TGCAGCGTTGTGGGCCGCCAGCAGTTCTTC.

The rearrangement uses TRBV5-1 and TRBJ2-5; the match to TRBD2 covers 10 bases. The ends lost 1 base at V and 2 bases at J; junction bases unmatched: 5. This CDR3 region has 16 residues. Germline values: CDR1 SGHRS, CDR2 YFSETQ. CDR3 sequence reads: CASSLRPSGGQETQYF. CDR3 coding DNA: TGCGCCAGCAGCTTGCGCCCTAGCGGGGGTCAAGAGACCCAGTACTTC.

This chain links TRBV28 with TRBJ1-5; D uncertain. CDR3 length equals 14 residues. Germline assignment: CDR1 MDHEN and CDR2 SYDVKM. Trimming stripped 6 bases from V and 4 bases from J, with 13 bases between. In DNA, the CDR3 is TGTGCCAGCAGGTCTGTCCGGGTGAATCAGCCCCAGCATTTT. It specifies CASRSVRVNQPQHF. Full variable domain (rest looked up from reference TRBV28 and TRBJ1-5): DVKVTQSSRYLVKRTGEKVFLECVQDMDHENMFWYRQDPGLGLRLIYFSYDVKMKEKGDIPEGYSVSREKKERFSLILESASTNQTSMYLCASRSVRVNQPQHFGDGTRLSIL.

V and J are TRBV20-1 and TRBJ2-3; a possible D gene is TRBD2 (5 bases). CDR1 and CDR2 from the germline V gene are DFQATT and SNEGSKA (reference sequence). CDR3 size: 11 residues. The CDR3 is CRAEAGRTQYF. CDR3 coding DNA: TGCAGAGCCGAGGCGGGTCGTACGCAGTATTTT.

The CDR3 DNA reads TGTGCCAGCAGCCCCCCGGGTATCGCTGAAGCTTTCTTT. It is translated as CASSPPGIAEAFF. The rearrangement uses TRBV9 and TRBJ1-1; D unclear. CDR1 is SGDLS and CDR2 is YYNGEE in the germline V gene. The CDR3 covers 13 residues. Deletions cut 4 bases from V and 6 bases from J, with 13 bases between.